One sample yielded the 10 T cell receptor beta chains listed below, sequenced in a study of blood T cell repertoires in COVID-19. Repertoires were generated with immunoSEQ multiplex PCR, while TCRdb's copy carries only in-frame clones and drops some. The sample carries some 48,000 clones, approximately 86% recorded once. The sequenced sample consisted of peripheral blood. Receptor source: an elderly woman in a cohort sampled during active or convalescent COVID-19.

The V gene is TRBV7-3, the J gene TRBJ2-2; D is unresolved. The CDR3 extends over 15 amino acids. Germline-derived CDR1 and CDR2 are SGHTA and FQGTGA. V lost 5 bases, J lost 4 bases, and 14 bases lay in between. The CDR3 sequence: CASSPTARSTGELFF. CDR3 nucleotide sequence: TGTGCCAGCAGCCCTACCGCTCGGTCCACCGGGGAGCTGTTTTTT.

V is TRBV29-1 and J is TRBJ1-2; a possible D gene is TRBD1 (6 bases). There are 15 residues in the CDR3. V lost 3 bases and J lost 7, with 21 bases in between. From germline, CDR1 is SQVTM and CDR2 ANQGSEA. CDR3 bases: TGCAGCGTTGAGAAAGTAGGGGGTACGCTTTCTGGCTACACCTTC. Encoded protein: CSVEKVGGTLSGYTF.

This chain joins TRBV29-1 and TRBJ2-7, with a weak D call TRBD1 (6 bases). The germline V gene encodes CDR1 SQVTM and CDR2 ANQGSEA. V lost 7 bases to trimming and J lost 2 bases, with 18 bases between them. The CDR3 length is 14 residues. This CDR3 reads CSAIRRQGTYEQYF. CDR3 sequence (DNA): TGCAGCGCCATTCGGCGGCAGGGGACCTACGAGCAGTACTTC.

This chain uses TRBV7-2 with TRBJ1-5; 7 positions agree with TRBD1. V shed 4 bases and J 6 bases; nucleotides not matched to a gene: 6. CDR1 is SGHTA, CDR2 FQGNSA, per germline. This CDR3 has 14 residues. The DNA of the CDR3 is TGTGCCAGCAGCTCTCAGGGGGATGGTCAGCCCCAGCATTTT. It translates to CASSSQGDGQPQHF.

The CDR3 DNA follows: TGTGCCTGGAGTCGGGCTTTCGGGGGTCTCGTATATTCGCATCAGCCCCAGCATTTT. Translating gives CAWSRAFGGLVYSHQPQHF. The chain carries TRBV30 and TRBJ1-5; tentative D call: TRBD1 (5 bases). V was cut by 2 bases and J by 5 bases, with 28 bases left in between. Germline CDR1 GTSNPN, CDR2 SVGIG (reference sequence). This CDR3 has 19 amino acids.

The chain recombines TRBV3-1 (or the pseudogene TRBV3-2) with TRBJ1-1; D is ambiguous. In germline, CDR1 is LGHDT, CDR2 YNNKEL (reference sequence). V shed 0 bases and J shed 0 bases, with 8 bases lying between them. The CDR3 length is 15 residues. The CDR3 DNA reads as TGTGCCAGCAGCCAAGATCCGAGGGTGAACACTGAAGCTTTCTTT. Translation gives CASSQDPRVNTEAFF.

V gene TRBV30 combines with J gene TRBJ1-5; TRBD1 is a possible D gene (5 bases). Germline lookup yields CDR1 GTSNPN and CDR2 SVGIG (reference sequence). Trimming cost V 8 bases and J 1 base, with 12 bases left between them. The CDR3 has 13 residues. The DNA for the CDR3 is TGTGCCGTAGAAGGGGCGAGCAATCAGCCCCAGCATTTT. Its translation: CAVEGASNQPQHF.

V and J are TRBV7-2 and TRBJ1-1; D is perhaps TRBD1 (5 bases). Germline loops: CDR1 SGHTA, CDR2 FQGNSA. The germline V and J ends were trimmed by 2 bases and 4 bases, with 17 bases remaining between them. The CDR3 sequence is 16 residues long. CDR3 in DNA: TGTGCCAGCAGCTTAATGGCAGGGATTTCTGGCACTGAAGCTTTCTTT. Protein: CASSLMAGISGTEAFF.

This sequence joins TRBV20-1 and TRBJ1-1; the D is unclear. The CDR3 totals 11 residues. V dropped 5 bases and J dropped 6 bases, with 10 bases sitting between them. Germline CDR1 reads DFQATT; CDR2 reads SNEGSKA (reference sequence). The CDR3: CSAVTVPEAFF. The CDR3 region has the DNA TGCAGTGCTGTAACAGTCCCTGAAGCTTTCTTT.

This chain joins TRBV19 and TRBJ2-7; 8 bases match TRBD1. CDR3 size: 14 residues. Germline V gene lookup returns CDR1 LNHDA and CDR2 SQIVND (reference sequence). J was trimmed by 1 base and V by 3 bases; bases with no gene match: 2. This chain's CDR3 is CASSMGQESYEQYF. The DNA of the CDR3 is TGTGCCAGTAGTATGGGACAGGAGTCCTACGAGCAGTACTTC.